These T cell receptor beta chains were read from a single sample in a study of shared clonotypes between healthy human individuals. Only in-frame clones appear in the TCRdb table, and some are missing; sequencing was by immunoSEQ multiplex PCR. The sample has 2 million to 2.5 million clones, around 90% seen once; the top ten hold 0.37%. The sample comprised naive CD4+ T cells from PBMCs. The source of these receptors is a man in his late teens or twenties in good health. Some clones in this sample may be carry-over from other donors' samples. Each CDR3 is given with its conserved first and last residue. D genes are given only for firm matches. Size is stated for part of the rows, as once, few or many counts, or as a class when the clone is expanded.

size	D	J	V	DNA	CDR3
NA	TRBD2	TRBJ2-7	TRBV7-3	TGTGCCAGCAGCTTAGTCGGGGGGGCCGACGAGCAGTACTTC	CASSLVGGADEQYF
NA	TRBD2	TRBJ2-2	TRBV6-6	TGTGCCAGCAGTCAGGGACTAGCGGGGAACACCGGGGAGCTGTTTTTT	CASSQGLAGNTGELFF
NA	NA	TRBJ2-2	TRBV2	TGTGCCAGCATAATAACCAGCAACACCGGGGAGCTGTTTTTT	CASIITSNTGELFF
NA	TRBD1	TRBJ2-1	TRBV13	TGTGCCAGCAGCCCGGACAGGGGGCGCGGGAATGAGCAGTTCTTC	CASSPDRGRGNEQFF
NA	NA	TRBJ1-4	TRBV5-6	TGTGCCAGCAGCAAGCCGGGACATGAAAAACTGTTTTTT	CASSKPGHEKLFF
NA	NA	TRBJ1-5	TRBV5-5	TGTGCCAGCAGCCCGAGTAGCGATAGCAATCAGCCCCAGCATTTT	CASSPSSDSNQPQHF
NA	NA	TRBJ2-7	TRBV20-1	TGCAGTGCTAGAAAACTAGGGGAGCAGTACTTC	CSARKLGEQYF
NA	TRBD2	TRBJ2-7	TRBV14	TGTGCCAGCAGCCAAGCAGGTGCGGGAGGGTACTACGAGCAGTACTTC	CASSQAGAGGYYEQYF
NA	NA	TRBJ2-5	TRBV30	TGTGCCTGGGAAAAAAAACGCGGGGCCCAGTACTTC	CAWEKKRGAQYF
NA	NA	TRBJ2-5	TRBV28	TGTGCCAGCAGTTTCGGGACTCCGTCTCAAGAGACCCAGTACTTC	CASSFGTPSQETQYF
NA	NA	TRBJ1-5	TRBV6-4	TGTGCCAGCAGCCTGCAGAGTGATCAGCCCCAGCATTTT	CASSLQSDQPQHF
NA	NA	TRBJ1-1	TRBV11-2	TGTGCCAGCAGCTTAGCACAGGGAGGCACTGAAGCTTTCTTT	CASSLAQGGTEAFF
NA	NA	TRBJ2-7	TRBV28	TGTGCCAGCACCCAGGGGAGGGACGAGCAGTACTTC	CASTQGRDEQYF
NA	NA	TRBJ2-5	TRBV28	TGTGCCAGCAGTCTGGGTGGAGTGAAAGAGACCCAGTACTTC	CASSLGGVKETQYF
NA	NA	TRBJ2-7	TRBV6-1	TGTGCCAGCAGTGATCGAGGGGGGGACGAGCAGTACTTC	CASSDRGGDEQYF
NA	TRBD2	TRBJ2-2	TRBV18	TGTGCCAGCTTCCCAATAGCGGGCACCGGGGAGCTGTTTTTT	CASFPIAGTGELFF
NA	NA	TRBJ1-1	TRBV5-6	TGTGCCAGCAGCTTGGGTAGGAGAAGTGCTGAAGCTTTCTTT	CASSLGRRSAEAFF
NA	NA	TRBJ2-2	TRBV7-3	TGTGCCAGCAGCTTAACAGGGATGAGTGGAGCCGGGGAGCTGTTTTTT	CASSLTGMSGAGELFF
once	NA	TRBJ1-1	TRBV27	TGTGCCAGCAGTTCGCCAACCACAGCGAACACTGAAGCTTTCTTT	CASSSPTTANTEAFF
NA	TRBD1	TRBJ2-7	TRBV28	TGTGCCAGCAGTTTATCGACGGGACAGCTCTACGAGCAGTACTTC	CASSLSTGQLYEQYF
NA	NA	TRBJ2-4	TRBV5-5	TGTGCCAGCAGCCATCCCGGGAGCGGGTCGGGAAACATTCAGTACTTC	CASSHPGSGSGNIQYF
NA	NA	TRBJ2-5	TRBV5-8	TGTGCCAGTTGGACAGGCGGAACTAGCGCGGTTGCTGGGGAGACCCAGTACTTC	CASWTGGTSAVAGETQYF
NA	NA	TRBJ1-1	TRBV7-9	TGTGCCAGCAGCTTAGGGGCAGGGAGCGGAGCTTTCTTT	CASSLGAGSGAFF
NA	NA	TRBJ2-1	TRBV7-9	TGTGCCAGCAGTCAGTACCGGACCGCGCTCTACAATGAGCAGTTCTTC	CASSQYRTALYNEQFF
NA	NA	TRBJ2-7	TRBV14	TGTGCCAGCAGCCAAGGAGTTAGCGCTTACTACGAGCAGTACTTC	CASSQGVSAYYEQYF
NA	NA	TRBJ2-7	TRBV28	TGTGCCAGCAGTTTGGCCATTTCCTCCTACGAGCAGTACTTC	CASSLAISSYEQYF
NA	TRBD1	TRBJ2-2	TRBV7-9	TGTGCCAGCAGCTTCCCGAGGGACAGAGGAAACGGGTACACCGGGGAGCTGTTTTTT	CASSFPRDRGNGYTGELFF
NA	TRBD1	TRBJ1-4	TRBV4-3	TGCGCCAGCAGCCATGGACAGGGAGGAAGTAATGAAAAACTGTTTTTT	CASSHGQGGSNEKLFF
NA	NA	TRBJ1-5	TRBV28	TGTGCCAGCAGTCTTGACCCGAGAAGCAATCAGCCCCAGCATTTT	CASSLDPRSNQPQHF
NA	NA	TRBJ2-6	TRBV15	TGTGCCACCAGCAGGAAGACAGTTATCTCTGGGGCCAACGTCCTGACTTTC	CATSRKTVISGANVLTF
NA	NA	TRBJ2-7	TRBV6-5	TGTGCCAGCAGTTACGGGCAGGGCCCCTACGAGCAGTACTTC	CASSYGQGPYEQYF
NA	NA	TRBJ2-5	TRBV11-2	TGTGCCAGCAGCATCAAAACAGTGGGGGTTTTGTACTTC	CASSIKTVGVLYF